Listed below are T cell receptor beta chains from one sample, sequenced in a study of T cell responses to AZD1222 COVID-19 vaccine. TCRdb's table, derived via immunoSEQ multiplex PCR, lists solely in-frame clones and lacks some. The sample holds some 120,000 clones, approximately 88% seen once. The sequences come from peripheral blood, collected on day 0 of AZD1222 vaccination. These receptors were obtained from an adult in good health. CDR3s leave out the opening cysteine and the closing phenylalanine or tryptophan. D genes are given only for firm matches.

j_gene: TRBJ2-7
d_gene: -
v_gene: TRBV28
CDR3aa: ASSLVGGLSYEQY

j_gene: TRBJ2-7
d_gene: -
v_gene: TRBV30
CDR3aa: AWSVMGYEQY

j_gene: TRBJ1-4
d_gene: -
v_gene: TRBV6-4
CDR3aa: ASSGGGAGDKLF

j_gene: TRBJ2-7
d_gene: TRBD2
v_gene: TRBV20-1
CDR3aa: SASGTSGSYLSYEQY

j_gene: TRBJ2-3
d_gene: -
v_gene: TRBV27
CDR3aa: ASSRLGFSTDTQY

j_gene: TRBJ1-1
d_gene: -
v_gene: TRBV19
CDR3aa: ASSKAGVGTEAF

j_gene: TRBJ2-2
d_gene: -
v_gene: TRBV3-1/TRBV3-2
CDR3aa: ASSQIADTGELF

j_gene: TRBJ2-1
d_gene: -
v_gene: TRBV25-1
CDR3aa: ASSEGRDYNEQF

j_gene: TRBJ1-5
d_gene: -
v_gene: TRBV18
CDR3aa: ASSPLESQPQH

j_gene: TRBJ2-7
d_gene: -
v_gene: TRBV28
CDR3aa: ASRQRSPSYEQY

j_gene: TRBJ2-1
d_gene: -
v_gene: TRBV5-1
CDR3aa: ASSLAGRGYNEQF

j_gene: TRBJ2-2
d_gene: TRBD2
v_gene: TRBV6-1
CDR3aa: ASSERLAGHTGELF

j_gene: TRBJ2-1
d_gene: TRBD2
v_gene: TRBV28
CDR3aa: ASSSRVRASGSSLHEQF

j_gene: TRBJ1-5
d_gene: TRBD1
v_gene: TRBV6-2/TRBV6-3
CDR3aa: ASSYSWTGTGYSNQPQH

j_gene: TRBJ2-5
d_gene: -
v_gene: TRBV18
CDR3aa: ASSPGPQETQY

j_gene: TRBJ1-6
d_gene: -
v_gene: TRBV18
CDR3aa: ASSPSGNNSPLH

j_gene: TRBJ2-3
d_gene: TRBD1
v_gene: TRBV7-2
CDR3aa: ASSPRRQGVSTDTQY

j_gene: TRBJ1-6
d_gene: -
v_gene: TRBV6-5
CDR3aa: ASSQVGSYNSPLH